These 8 T cell receptor beta chains originate from one sample sequenced in a study of cytomegalovirus exposure and HLA in healthy donors. It was with 60 Vbeta and 13 Jbeta primers that the PCR ran. The table came from immunoSEQ multiplex PCR; TCRdb's copy has only in-frame clones and leaves some out. The repertoire holds about 170,000 clones, 75% to 85% seen once, with less than 1% in the top ten. Material for sequencing was PBMCs. These TCRs come from a female donor in good health and CMV-seronegative.

This clone has just one count. V usage is TRBV7-2 and J usage is TRBJ1-1; 9 nucleotides align to TRBD1. Trimming at V came to 5 bases and at J to 10 bases, leaving 11 bases not matched to a gene. The CDR3 is 14 amino acids. Germline lookup yields CDR1 SGHTA and CDR2 FQGNSA. As DNA, the CDR3 is TGTGCCAGCAGCACCGGGACAGGGTTTTACGGAGCTTTCTTT. Amino acids: CASSTGTGFYGAFF.

The J gene is TRBJ2-5, the V gene TRBV4-3; TRBD1 agrees at 7 bases. The J call may be incorrect, as the DNA end agrees better with TRBJ2-7. This CDR3 spans 14 amino acids. Germline V gene data show CDR1 as LGHNA and CDR2 as YSLEER. As DNA, the CDR3 is TGCGCCAGCAGCTCCCGACAGGGATCCTACGAGCAGTACTTC. Amino acids: CASSSRQGSYEQYF.

The rearrangement joins TRBV5-1 to TRBJ1-4, with D tentatively TRBD1 (6 bases). The CDR3 spans 14 residues. Trimming pared 3 bases from V and 3 bases from J, leaving 9 bases between. Germline CDR1 SGHRS, CDR2 YFSETQ. CDR3 protein: CASSSGVPNEKLFF. The CDR3 DNA is TGCGCCAGCAGCTCAGGGGTACCTAATGAAAAACTGTTTTTT.

This sequence joins TRBV4-2 and TRBJ1-3, with 9 bases matching TRBD1. The CDR3 extends over 18 amino acids. Trimming cost V 1 base and J 8 bases; bases outside gene matches: 15. The germline V gene has CDR1 LGHNA and CDR2 YNFKEQ. This chain's CDR3 is CASSQVFLGTGSRDTIYF. The CDR3 coding sequence is TGTGCCAGCAGCCAAGTTTTTCTCGGGACAGGGAGTCGGGACACCATATATTTT.

The gene calls are TRBV2 and TRBJ2-5; 7 bases are a match to TRBD1. TRBJ2-7 matches the DNA end more closely, so the J call is doubtful. This CDR3 spans 12 amino acids. The germline V gene encodes CDR1 SNHLY and CDR2 FYNNEI. CDR3 DNA sequence: TGTGCCAGCAGTCGACAGGGCTACGAGCAGTACTTC. Translated, it gives CASSRQGYEQYF.

Here the CDR3 reads CASSYPDRAEAFF. As DNA, the CDR3 is TGTGCCAGCAGCTACCCGGACAGGGCTGAAGCTTTCTTT. The chain links TRBV5-4 to TRBJ1-1; 8 positions agree with TRBD1. Germline V lookup: CDR1 SGHNT, CDR2 YYREEE (reference sequence). This CDR3 spans 13 amino acids. The trim removed 3 bases at V and 6 bases at J, leaving 4 bases unmatched.

The CDR3 coding sequence is TGTGCCTGGACTGACAGGGGGAAAAATGAGCAGTTCTTC. Translating gives CAWTDRGKNEQFF. The chain employs TRBV30 and TRBJ2-1, with 9 bases identical to TRBD1. V dropped 4 bases and J dropped 7; count of bases not matched to a gene: 5. The CDR3 totals 13 residues. Germline V lookup: CDR1 GTSNPN, CDR2 SVGIG (reference sequence). The entire variable domain, with the rest obtained from reference TRBV30 and TRBJ2-1, is as follows: SQTIHQWPATLVQPVGSPLSLECTVEGTSNPNLYWYRQAAGRGLQLLFYSVGIGQISSEVPQNLSASRPQDRQFILSSKKLLLSDSGFYLCAWTDRGKNEQFFGPGTRLTVL.

Points on this clone: The same CDR3 arises from other DNA sequences in this sample as well. This rearrangement joins TRBV28 to TRBJ2-3, with D unresolved. The V end was cut by 5 bases, the J end by 0 bases, with 3 bases between. Germline CDR1 and CDR2: MDHEN and SYDVKM. The CDR3 has 12 residues. CDR3 sequence reads: CASSTSTDTQYF. The CDR3 region has the DNA TGTGCCAGCAGTACTAGCACAGATACGCAGTATTTT.